The text below deals with one TCR beta chain. The germline CDR1 and CDR2 sequences are SGHTS and YDEGEE. The CDR3 has 14 residues. Trimming removed 8 bases from V and 8 bases from J, with 20 bases in between. This entry is derived from a study of blood T cell repertoires in COVID-19. Whole-study context: COVID-19 samples from acute and convalescent phases originated in the United States, Italy and Spain.

Adults between roughly 18 and 89 years of age took part from under 30 US areas. Before being deemed recovered, Cohort 3 donors had two negative PCRs, clearance, or symptom resolution. Sequenced by immunoSEQ multiplex PCR; TCRdb stores in-frame clones only, minus some. Seen here are about 270,000 clones, about 88% observed once, and the top ten hold around 3%. This rearrangement joins TRBV5-8 to TRBJ2-1, with a tentative D call TRBD1 (6 bases). The sequence came from a woman aged 45-65 years who had recovered from COVID-19. Sequenced: PBMCs or T cells enriched from blood (not recorded which). This chain's CDR3 is CARARLAGAHEQFF. The CDR3 nucleotides are TGTGCCAGGGCCAGGTTGGCAGGGGCCCATGAGCAGTTCTTC.